These 30 T cell receptor beta chains originate from one sample sequenced in a study of long-term antiretroviral therapy in people with HIV. At the survey level, the v3.0 immunoSEQ assay was run. Clones were read by immunoSEQ multiplex PCR, and TCRdb kept only the in-frame ones, dropping some. This sample yields 13,000 to 15,000 clones, of which 75% to 85% are seen a single time; around 14% belongs to the top ten. The specimen comprised unsorted PBMCs, sampled 3.2 years before starting antiretroviral therapy. All receptors derive from a man aged 35-49 years with HIV.

The genes are TRBV19 and TRBJ1-1; D is undetermined. The CDR3 runs 12 residues. Trimming removed 7 bases from V and 3 bases from J, with 9 bases in between. Germline V CDR1 and CDR2: LNHDA, SQIVND (reference sequence). CDR3 nucleotide sequence: TGTGCCAGTAAGGACGTCTACACTGAAGCTTTCTTT. Amino acids: CASKDVYTEAFF.

V gene TRBV5-1 combines with J gene TRBJ1-1, with 8 bases aligning to TRBD1. The CDR3 is 14 amino acids. Germline lookup yields CDR1 SGHRS and CDR2 YFSETQ. V was pared by 3 bases and J by 1 base, with 2 bases of the junction left unmatched. The CDR3 region has the DNA TGCGCCAGCAGCTCCGGACAGGGGAACACTGAAGCTTTCTTT. This codes for CASSSGQGNTEAFF. Full variable domain (rest looked up from reference TRBV5-1 and TRBJ1-1): KAGVTQTPRYLIKTRGQQVTLSCSPISGHRSVSWYQQTPGQGLQFLFEYFSETQRNKGNFPGRFSGRQFSNSRSEMNVSTLELGDSALYLCASSSGQGNTEAFFGQGTRLTVV.

This sequence joins TRBV6-5 and TRBJ1-3; maybe TRBD1 (5 bases). The V end lost 2 bases, the J end lost 2 bases, and 7 bases lay between the germline ends. Germline CDR1 reads MNHEY; CDR2 reads SVGAGI. CDR3 length: 14 amino acids. The chain's CDR3 is CASSYTTAGNTIYF. The CDR3 region has the DNA TGTGCCAGCAGTTACACGACAGCTGGAAACACCATATATTTT.

The chain has TRBV29-1 and TRBJ2-7; 8 bases match TRBD1. J was trimmed by 3 bases and V by 7 bases; bases with no gene match: 14. CDR1 and CDR2 (germline): SQVTM, ANQGSEA. The CDR3 is made up of 15 amino acids. CDR3 nucleotide sequence: TGCAGCGAAAGAGGACAGGGAATACCCAACTACGAGCAGTACTTC. Protein: CSERGQGIPNYEQYF.

The J gene is TRBJ1-4, the V gene TRBV7-8; D unclear. Germline V gene data show CDR1 as SGHVS and CDR2 as FQNEAQ. This CDR3 spans 15 amino acids. The V gene lost 2 bases and the J gene lost 0 bases, with 7 bases spanning the gap. DNA of the CDR3: TGTGCCAGCAGCTTACCGGGTCCAACTAATGAAAAACTGTTTTTT. Translation gives CASSLPGPTNEKLFF.

The chain is built from TRBV5-8 and TRBJ2-7; D remains unclear. Trimming took 1 base from V and 5 from J, leaving 13 bases between them. The germline CDR1 and CDR2 sequences are SGHTS and YDEGEE. CDR3 length: 14 residues. The CDR3 region is CASSLYNRLDEQYF. CDR3 bases: TGTGCCAGCAGCTTGTATAACCGGTTGGACGAGCAGTACTTC. Full variable domain (outside the CDR3, taken from reference TRBV5-8 and TRBJ2-7): EAGVTQSPTHLIKTRGQQATLRCSPISGHTSVYWYQQALGLGLQFLLWYDEGEERNRGNFPPRFSGRQFPNYSSELNVNALELEDSALYLCASSLYNRLDEQYFGPGTRLTVT.

The V and J genes are TRBV21-1 and TRBJ2-7; no DNA check was done on the table's D call, TRBD2. TRBV21-1 is a listed pseudogene. This CDR3 has 13 amino acids. CDR3 in amino acids: CASSAYHSYEQYF. The CDR3 DNA follows: TGTGCCAGCAGCGCCTACCACTCCTACGAGCAGTACTTC.

The genes are TRBV7-9 and TRBJ1-1; 8 bases are shared with TRBD1. The junction had 5 bases not matched to a gene; V was cut back by 1 base and J by 1 base. The CDR3 sequence is 16 residues long. In germline, CDR1 is SEHNR, CDR2 FQNEAQ (reference sequence). CDR3 DNA sequence: TGTGCCAGCAGCTTAGAGACAGGGGTCGGGAACACTGAAGCTTTCTTT. It translates to CASSLETGVGNTEAFF.

The chain uses TRBV27 and TRBJ1-3; no definite D call. V lost 0 bases and J lost 1, with 10 bases in between. The CDR3 is made up of 16 amino acids. CDR1 is MNHEY and CDR2 is SMNVEV in the germline V gene (reference sequence). CDR3 protein: CASSLSMGHSGNTIYF. The DNA of the CDR3 is TGTGCCAGCAGTTTATCGATGGGTCATTCTGGAAACACCATATATTTT.

This chain connects TRBV5-1 to TRBJ1-3; D is perhaps TRBD1 (6 bases). Germline V gene lookup returns CDR1 SGHRS and CDR2 YFSETQ. Deletions cut 6 bases from V and 0 bases from J, with 10 bases between. CDR3 length: 14 amino acids. This chain's CDR3 is CASKDSLSGNTIYF. The CDR3 nucleotides read TGCGCCAGCAAGGACAGTCTCTCTGGAAACACCATATATTTT.

This sequence joins TRBV5-4 and TRBJ1-2; D not resolved. Trimming shortened V by 0 bases and J by 0 bases, and 9 bases separated the two germline ends. The V gene's germline CDR1 is SGHNT and CDR2 YYREEE (reference sequence). This CDR3 spans 15 amino acids. The CDR3 is CASSLGGPANYGYTF. The CDR3 DNA sequence: TGTGCCAGCAGCTTGGGAGGTCCAGCTAACTATGGCTACACCTTC.

This chain links TRBV11-3 with TRBJ2-3; 12 bases align to TRBD2. Germline loops: CDR1 SGHNT, CDR2 YENEEA. The CDR3 is 15 amino acids. Trimming cost V 5 bases and J 7 bases; bases outside gene matches: 7. In DNA form, the CDR3 reads TGTGCCAGCAGCCTTCGGACTAGCGGGGAGTATACGCAGTATTTT. Encoded protein: CASSLRTSGEYTQYF.

The genes are TRBV21-1 and TRBJ2-7; the table's D gene call, TRBD1, was not cross checked with the DNA. TRBV21-1 constitutes a pseudogene. The CDR3 spans 15 residues. CDR3 sequence reads: CASSIPGAAPDEQYF. In DNA, the CDR3 is TGTGCCAGCAGCATCCCAGGGGCTGCGCCTGACGAGCAGTACTTC.

The chain couples TRBV6-5 to TRBJ2-7; a possible D gene is TRBD2 (5 bases). Germline values: CDR1 MNHEY, CDR2 SVGAGI. Trimming cost V 5 bases and J 3 bases, with 11 bases left between them. The CDR3 contains 13 residues. Here the CDR3 reads CASSGGRSYEQYF. CDR3 bases: TGTGCCAGCAGTGGAGGACGGAGCTACGAGCAGTACTTC.

This clone has only one observation. The V and J genes are TRBV7-9 and TRBJ2-3; no clear D. CDR3 length equals 11 residues. Germline CDR1 reads SEHNR; CDR2 reads FQNEAQ (reference sequence). Trimming left V 4 bases short and J 5 bases short, with 4 bases between. In nucleotides, the CDR3 is TGTGCCAGCAGCTCAAAAGATACGCAGTATTTT. It encodes CASSSKDTQYF.

This chain connects TRBV2 to TRBJ2-7; the D is unclear. The CDR3 covers 13 residues. V lost 7 bases and J 2 bases, leaving 12 bases between the germline ends. Germline assignment: CDR1 SNHLY and CDR2 FYNNEI. The CDR3 is CASNPGVTYEQYF. The CDR3 region has the DNA TGTGCCAGCAACCCAGGTGTCACCTACGAGCAGTACTTC.

This chain uses TRBV10-3 with TRBJ1-1; TRBD1 agrees at 8 bases. The J segment lost 5 bases and the V segment lost 1 base, leaving 12 bases of the junction unmatched. The length of the CDR3 is 17 residues. From germline, CDR1 is ENHRY and CDR2 SYGVKD. CDR3 bases: TGTGCCATCAGTGAGTTACACTCAGGGGGCCTTAGGACTGAAGCTTTCTTT. It yields the protein CAISELHSGGLRTEAFF.

CDR3 amino acids: CASRPLRGDNEQFF. The DNA of the CDR3 is TGTGCCAGCCGTCCGCTCCGGGGGGACAATGAGCAGTTCTTC. The chain employs TRBV19 and TRBJ2-1, with 7 bases that match TRBD2. Germline CDR1 LNHDA, CDR2 SQIVND (reference sequence). The CDR3 consists of 14 residues. With V trimmed by 9 bases and J by 5 bases, 10 bases remained unmatched.

The chain uses TRBV7-9 and TRBJ2-5, with TRBD2 matching over 10 bases. The CDR3 consists of 17 residues. The ends lost 1 base at V and 3 bases at J; junction bases unmatched: 8. Germline CDR1 SEHNR, CDR2 FQNEAQ (reference sequence). The CDR3: CASSLGSSGGGKETQYF. CDR3 nucleotides: TGTGCCAGCAGCTTAGGAAGCAGCGGGGGGGGAAAAGAGACCCAGTACTTC.

This clone showed up just once. The chain couples TRBV5-1 to TRBJ1-1; D gene ambiguous. CDR3 length: 14 amino acids. Germline CDR1 and CDR2: SGHRS and YFSETQ. Trimming removed 4 bases at V and 0 bases at J, with 10 bases between. CDR3 sequence reads: CASSRDFLNTEAFF. The CDR3 DNA follows: TGCGCCAGCAGCCGGGATTTTCTGAACACTGAAGCTTTCTTT.

The chain couples TRBV18 to TRBJ1-1; D is unresolved. V was clipped by 6 bases and J by 1 base, with 15 bases between them. Germline V gene data show CDR1 as KGHSH and CDR2 as LQKENI. CDR3 size: 15 residues. The CDR3 protein is CASSLSRGSNTEAFF. The CDR3 DNA follows: TGTGCCAGCTCCCTTTCCCGTGGCTCGAACACTGAAGCTTTCTTT.

This clone was recorded a few times. The chain joins TRBV19 to TRBJ2-7; TRBD1 agrees at 8 bases. Germline V gene data show CDR1 as LNHDA and CDR2 as SQIVND (reference sequence). There are 16 residues in the CDR3. J gave up 3 bases and V 2 bases, and 9 bases lay outside the gene matches. The CDR3 region has the DNA TGTGCCAGTAGTATAATGGGGACAGGCCTTTACTACGAGCAGTACTTC. Amino acid sequence: CASSIMGTGLYYEQYF. The entire variable domain, with the rest obtained from reference TRBV19 and TRBJ2-7, is as follows: DGGITQSPKYLFRKEGQNVTLSCEQNLNHDAMYWYRQDPGQGLRLIYYSQIVNDFQKGDIAEGYSVSREKKESFPLTVTSAQKNPTAFYLCASSIMGTGLYYEQYFGPGTRLTVT.

This clone has more than one count but fewer than ten. The chain uses TRBV6-5 and TRBJ1-2; 8 bases fit TRBD1. Germline CDR1 MNHEY, CDR2 SVGAGI. With V trimmed by 7 bases and J by 7 bases, 14 bases remained unmatched. This CDR3 spans 15 amino acids. CDR3 sequence reads: CASTDPRDRPSGYTF. CDR3 DNA: TGTGCCAGCACCGATCCGCGGGACAGGCCCTCTGGCTACACCTTC.

Details on this clone: The junction departs from the called germline gene at one end, perhaps through a read error. The V gene is TRBV7-8, the J gene TRBJ2-7; D is unclear. Germline assignment: CDR1 SGHVS and CDR2 FQNEAQ. This CDR3 has 14 residues. CDR3 nucleotide sequence: TGTGCCAGCAGCTTAGGTCGACCCCCCGCCGGAGTGAACTTC. This encodes CASSLGRPPAGVNF.

The chain recombines TRBV19 with TRBJ2-3; D is undetermined. The CDR3 length is 13 residues. Germline V lookup: CDR1 LNHDA, CDR2 SQIVND (reference sequence). Trimming cost V 5 bases and J 0 bases, with 6 bases left between them. The CDR3 loop is CASSAVSTDTQYF. For the CDR3, the DNA is TGTGCCAGTAGTGCGGTTAGCACAGATACGCAGTATTTT.

The chain joins TRBV4-1 to TRBJ1-2; 8 positions match TRBD1. Germline CDR1 and CDR2: MGHRA and YSYEKL. V was pared by 1 base and J by 8 bases, with 12 bases of the junction left unmatched. The CDR3 loop spans 16 amino acids. The CDR3: CASSQGPTGGSSGYTF. The CDR3, as DNA: TGCGCCAGCAGCCAAGGCCCCACAGGGGGGAGCTCGGGCTACACCTTC.

The rearrangement links TRBV5-6 to TRBJ2-5; 7 bases agree with TRBD1. The germline V gene encodes CDR1 SGHDT and CDR2 YYEEEE. CDR3 length: 15 amino acids. V gave up 0 bases and J gave up 3 bases; unmatched junction bases: 5. The chain's CDR3 is CASSLEGTAKETQYF. The DNA of the CDR3 is TGTGCCAGCAGCTTGGAAGGGACAGCTAAAGAGACCCAGTACTTC.

The V gene is TRBV30, the J gene TRBJ1-6, with D tentatively TRBD1 (6 bases). Germline V gene data show CDR1 as GTSNPN and CDR2 as SVGIG (reference sequence). CDR3 length: 12 residues. The ends were cut back, 7 bases at V and 10 bases at J, with 14 bases in the middle. CDR3 DNA: TGTGCCTCGGGACAACCGGGGTCACCCCTCCACTTT. Translating it yields CASGQPGSPLHF.

The chain links TRBV9 to TRBJ2-7; 8 nucleotides align to TRBD1. The germline V gene has CDR1 SGDLS and CDR2 YYNGEE. The CDR3 spans 15 residues. The V and J ends lost 5 bases and 0 bases, in that order; junction bases with no gene match: 7. The CDR3 DNA is TGTGCCAGCAGTTCTGGGACAGGCCTCTCCTACGAGCAGTACTTC. It codes for CASSSGTGLSYEQYF.

The chain links TRBV18 to TRBJ1-2, with D tentatively TRBD1 (6 bases). V was pared by 8 bases and J by 4 bases, with 14 bases between. CDR1 and CDR2 from the germline V gene are KGHSH and LQKENI. This CDR3 comprises 13 residues. DNA of the CDR3: TGTGCCAGCCCCCTTAGGGGGATCTATGGCTACACCTTC. Amino acid sequence: CASPLRGIYGYTF.